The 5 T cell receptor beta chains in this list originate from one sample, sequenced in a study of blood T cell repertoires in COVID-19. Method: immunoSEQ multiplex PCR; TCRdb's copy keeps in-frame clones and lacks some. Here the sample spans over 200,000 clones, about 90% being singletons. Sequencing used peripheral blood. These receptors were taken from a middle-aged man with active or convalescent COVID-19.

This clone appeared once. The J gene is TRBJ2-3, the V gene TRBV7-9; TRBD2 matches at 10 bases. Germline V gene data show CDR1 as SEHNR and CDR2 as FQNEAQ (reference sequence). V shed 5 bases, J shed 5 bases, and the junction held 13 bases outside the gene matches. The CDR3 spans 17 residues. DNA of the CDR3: TGTGCCAGCAGCCCCTGGAGCGGGGGGGCCGTAGGAGATACGCAGTATTTT. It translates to CASSPWSGGAVGDTQYF.

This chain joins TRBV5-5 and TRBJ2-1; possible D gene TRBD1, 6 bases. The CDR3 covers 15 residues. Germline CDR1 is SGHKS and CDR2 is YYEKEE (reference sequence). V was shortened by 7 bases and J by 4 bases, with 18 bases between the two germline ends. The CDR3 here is CASEPGTTFYNEQFF. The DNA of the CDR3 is TGTGCCAGCGAGCCGGGGACAACCTTTTACAATGAGCAGTTCTTC.

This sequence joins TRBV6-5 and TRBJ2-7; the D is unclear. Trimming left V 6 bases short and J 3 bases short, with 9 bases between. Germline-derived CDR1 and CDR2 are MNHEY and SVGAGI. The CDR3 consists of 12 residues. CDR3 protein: CASRTQNYEQYF. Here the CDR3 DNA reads TGTGCCAGCAGAACCCAGAACTACGAGCAGTACTTC.

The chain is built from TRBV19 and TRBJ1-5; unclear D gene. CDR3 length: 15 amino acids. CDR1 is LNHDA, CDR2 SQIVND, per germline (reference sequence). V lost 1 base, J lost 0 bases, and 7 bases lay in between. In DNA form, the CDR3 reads TGTGCCAGTAGTATAGCGATCTATAGCAATCAGCCCCAGCATTTT. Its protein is CASSIAIYSNQPQHF.

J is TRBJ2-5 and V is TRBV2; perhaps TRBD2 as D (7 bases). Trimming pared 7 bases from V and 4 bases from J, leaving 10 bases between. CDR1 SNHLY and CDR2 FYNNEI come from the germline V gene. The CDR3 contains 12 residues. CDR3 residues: CASTGEGETQYF. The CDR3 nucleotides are TGTGCCAGCACAGGGGAGGGAGAGACCCAGTACTTC.